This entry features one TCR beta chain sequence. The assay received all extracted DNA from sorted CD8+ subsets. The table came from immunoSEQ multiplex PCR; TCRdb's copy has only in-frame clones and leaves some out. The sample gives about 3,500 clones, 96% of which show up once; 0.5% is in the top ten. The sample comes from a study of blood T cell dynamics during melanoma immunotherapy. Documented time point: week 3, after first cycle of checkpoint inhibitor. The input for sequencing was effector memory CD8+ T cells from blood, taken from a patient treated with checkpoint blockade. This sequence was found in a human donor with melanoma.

CDR3 in amino acids: CASSARGNGELFF. CDR3 DNA sequence: TGTGCCAGCAGCGCCAGGGGAAACGGGGAGCTGTTTTTT. This chain uses TRBV9 with TRBJ2-2; tentatively, D is TRBD1 (6 bases). The ends were cut back, 3 bases at V and 7 bases at J, with 10 bases in the middle. CDR3 length: 13 amino acids. CDR1 SGDLS and CDR2 YYNGEE come from the germline V gene.